This T cell receptor (beta chain) was sequenced for a study of CXCR3-negative and CXCR3-positive naive CD8 T cells. Whole-study context: The libraries yielded 120 million to 150 million TRB reads, about 1.5 +/- 0.3 million each.

UMI-labeled 5' RACE yielded the TRB cDNA libraries. TCRdb reprocessed the 5' RACE reads; each CDR3 protein has one entry and no DNA is given. This repertoire includes tens of thousands of distinct CDR3 sequences. Study-level findings and limits: Within a donor, both naive subsets shared TRBV-TRBJ usage, unlike memory cells. CXCR3 levels fell partly with cryopreservation; most assays relied on fresh PBMCs. High diversity, comparable across both naive subsets, contrasted with much lower diversity in memory CD8+ cells.

Worth noting for this clonotype: Its antigen is currently unknown.

The germline CDR1 and CDR2 sequences are MGHDK and SYGVNS. The CDR3 contains 11 residues. The specimen sequenced was memory CD8+ T cells from blood. The gene calls are TRBV25-1 and TRBJ2-7. The receptor's source is a human donor in good health. Some clones in this sample may be carry-over from other donors' samples. The CDR3 loop is CASRAVYEQYF.